Listed below are T cell receptor beta chains from one sample, sequenced in a study of human T cells and chemical hapten exposure. One entry per CDR3 protein results from TCRdb running MiXCR on the RACE reads. This table holds 300,000 to 450,000 distinct CDR3 sequences, less than 6.5% found once. The starting material was whole blood, obtained in connection with sensitization to the hapten diphenylcyclopropenone (DPC). These receptors were collected from a woman aged 45-60 years with alopecia areata. Some clones in this sample may be carry-over from other donors' samples. Both conserved end residues are part of each CDR3. Each record gives: D gene, J gene, clone size, V gene, CDR3 DNA, CDR3 protein. The D gene is left open where the match is weak. Clone size is shown for a subset of rows, as once, few, many or a class of expanded clone.

.,TRBJ2-7,.,TRBV20-1,TGCAGTCCAAAAGGACTATCCTACGAGCAGTACTTC,CSPKGLSYEQYF
TRBD1,TRBJ2-7,.,TRBV5-4,TGTGCCAGCACCATGACAGGGGAAACCGACGAGCAGTACTTC,CASTMTGETDEQYF
.,TRBJ2-6,many,TRBV15,TGTGCCACCTCAGCGGCGGGGTTTGGGGCCAACGTCCTGACTTTC,CATSAAGFGANVLTF
.,TRBJ2-6,.,TRBV6-2/TRBV6-3,TGTGCCAGCAGTTATTCGAGCGTCTCTGGGGCCAACGTCCTGACTTTC,CASSYSSVSGANVLTF
TRBD1,TRBJ1-6,few,TRBV6-5,TGTGCCAGCAGCCGACAGGGGGCGCAGGGAATTTCACCCCTCCACTTT,CASSRQGAQGISPLHF
.,TRBJ2-2,.,TRBV29-1,TGCAGCGTTGAGAGGGACTCCCCAAGAGCCGGGGAGCTGTTTTTT,CSVERDSPRAGELFF
.,TRBJ2-7,.,TRBV4-3,TGCGCCAGCAGCCAACGTCCGGGAGACTACGAGCAGTACTTC,CASSQRPGDYEQYF
TRBD1,TRBJ2-7,many,TRBV14,TGTGCCAGCAGCCAAGTACTAGGACAGGGCAGGGACGAGCAGTACTTC,CASSQVLGQGRDEQYF
.,TRBJ2-7,.,TRBV9,TGTGCCAGCAGCCGGACGGGGGCCCATACCTACGAAGGGCAGTACTTC,CASSRTGAHTYEGQYF
.,TRBJ1-2,few,TRBV3-1,TGTGCCAGCAGCCCAGATAGACGGAAACTCTATGGCTACACCTTC,CASSPDRRKLYGYTF
TRBD2,TRBJ2-5,many,TRBV5-1,TGCGCCAGCAGCTTGCGGACTAGCGGGCAAGAGACCCAGTACTTC,CASSLRTSGQETQYF
.,TRBJ1-1,many,TRBV3-1,TGTGCCAGCAGCCAAGAGGTAGGGACGAAAGCTTTCTTT,CASSQEVGTKAFF
.,TRBJ2-2,many,TRBV29-1,TGCAGCGTTGAAACCAACAGGGCCGGGGAGCTGTTTTTT,CSVETNRAGELFF
.,TRBJ1-1,few,TRBV20-1,TGCAGTGCTAGTGGGGGGGAGAGAACTGAAGCTTTCTTT,CSASGGERTEAFF
TRBD2,TRBJ2-3,few,TRBV7-2,TGTGCCAGCAGCCAGCAAGGGACTAGCTTCACAGATACGCAGTATTTT,CASSQQGTSFTDTQYF
.,TRBJ2-3,many,TRBV14,TGTGCCAGCAGCCCGACAGACGCTAGCACAGATACGCAGTATTTT,CASSPTDASTDTQYF
TRBD2,TRBJ2-1,many,TRBV29-1,TGCAGCGTTTGGGGGACTAGCGGGAGAGATGAGCAGTTCTTC,CSVWGTSGRDEQFF
.,TRBJ2-7,many,TRBV5-1,TGCGCCAGCAGATTGACAACCTCCTACGAGCAGTACTTC,CASRLTTSYEQYF
TRBD1,TRBJ2-1,many,TRBV3-1,TGTGCCAGCAGCCAAGATCGGCGACAGGGAACCTACAATGAGCAGTTCTTC,CASSQDRRQGTYNEQFF
.,TRBJ2-7,few,TRBV21-1,TGTGCCAGCAGCAAACTCCAGGGGGCCCCCTACGAGCAGTACTTC,CASSKLQGAPYEQYF
.,TRBJ1-1,.,TRBV7-6,TGTGCCAGCAGCTTGATCCTCAGGGGTCGTATGGACAAAATGCGGACTGAAGCTTTCTTT,CASSLILRGRMDKMRTEAFF
TRBD2,TRBJ2-7,.,TRBV28,TGTGCCAGCAGTTCCGTTAGCGGGAGGGCCTACGAGCAGTACTTC,CASSSVSGRAYEQYF
TRBD2,TRBJ2-1,many,TRBV5-5,TGTGCCAGCAGCTTGTACCTAGCGGGGGTTAATGAGCAGTTCTTC,CASSLYLAGVNEQFF
.,TRBJ2-1,many,TRBV29-1,TGCAGCGTTGAAGGGCAGGGCAATGAGCAGTTCTTC,CSVEGQGNEQFF
TRBD1,TRBJ1-2,few,TRBV12-3/TRBV12-4,TGTGCCAGCAGTGACATAGGGGACAGGGGCTATGGCTACACCTTC,CASSDIGDRGYGYTF
TRBD1,TRBJ2-5,many,TRBV5-8,TGTGCCAGCAGCGGAGCCGGGACAGGGGTAGGAGAGACCCAGTACTTC,CASSGAGTGVGETQYF
.,TRBJ1-5,many,TRBV7-9,TGTGCCAGCAGCGGGGTAGGTCAGCCCCAGCATTTT,CASSGVGQPQHF
.,TRBJ2-7,many,TRBV28,TGTGCCAGCAGTTTAGTGGAAGGATACGAGCAGTACTTC,CASSLVEGYEQYF
.,TRBJ2-3,.,TRBV12-3/TRBV12-4,TGTGCCAGCGTTTCGGATTTGGATTTTAGCACAGATACGCAGTATTTT,CASVSDLDFSTDTQYF